This TCR beta chain is drawn from a study of blood T cell repertoires in COVID-19. Clones were sequenced by immunoSEQ multiplex PCR, and TCRdb holds only the in-frame ones, with some missing. The sample has 250,000 to 350,000 clones, roughly 80% seen once. V was cut by 6 bases and J by 0 bases, with 5 bases left in between. Germline CDR1 MNHEY, CDR2 SVGAGI. The CDR3 has 13 amino acids. The V call is TRBV6-5, the J call TRBJ1-4, with unresolved D. Specimen: peripheral blood. This clonotype was obtained from a human donor with COVID-19, enrolled during active disease. The donor label of this sample is uncertain. In nucleotides, the CDR3 is TGTGCCAGCAGCCGCGCAACTAATGAAAAACTGTTTTTT. It yields the protein CASSRATNEKLFF.